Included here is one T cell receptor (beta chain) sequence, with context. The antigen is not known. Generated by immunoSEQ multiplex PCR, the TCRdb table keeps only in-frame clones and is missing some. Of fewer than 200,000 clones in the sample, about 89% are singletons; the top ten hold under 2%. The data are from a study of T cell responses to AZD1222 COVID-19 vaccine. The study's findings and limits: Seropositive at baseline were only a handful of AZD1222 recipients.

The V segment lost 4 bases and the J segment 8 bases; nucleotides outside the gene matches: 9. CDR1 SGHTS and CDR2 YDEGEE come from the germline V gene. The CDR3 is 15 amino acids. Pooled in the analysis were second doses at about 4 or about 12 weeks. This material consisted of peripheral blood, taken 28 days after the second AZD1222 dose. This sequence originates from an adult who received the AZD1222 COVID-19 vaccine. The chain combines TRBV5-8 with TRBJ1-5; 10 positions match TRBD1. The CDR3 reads CASSLEGTGVKPQHF. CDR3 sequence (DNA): TGTGCCAGCAGCCTGGAAGGGACAGGGGTAAAGCCCCAGCATTTT.